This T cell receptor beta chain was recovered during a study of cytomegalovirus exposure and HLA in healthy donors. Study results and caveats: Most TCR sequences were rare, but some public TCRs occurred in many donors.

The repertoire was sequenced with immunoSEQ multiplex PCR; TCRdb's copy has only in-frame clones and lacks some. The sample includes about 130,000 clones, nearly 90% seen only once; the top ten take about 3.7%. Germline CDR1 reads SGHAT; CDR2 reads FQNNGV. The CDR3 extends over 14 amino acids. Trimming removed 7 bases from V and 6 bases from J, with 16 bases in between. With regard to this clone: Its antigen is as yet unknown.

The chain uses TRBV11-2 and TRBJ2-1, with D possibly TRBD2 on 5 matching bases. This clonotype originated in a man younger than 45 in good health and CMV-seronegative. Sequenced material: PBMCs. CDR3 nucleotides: TGTGCCAGCACCGAAACGGACTCGAGCAATGAGCAGTTCTTC. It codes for CASTETDSSNEQFF.